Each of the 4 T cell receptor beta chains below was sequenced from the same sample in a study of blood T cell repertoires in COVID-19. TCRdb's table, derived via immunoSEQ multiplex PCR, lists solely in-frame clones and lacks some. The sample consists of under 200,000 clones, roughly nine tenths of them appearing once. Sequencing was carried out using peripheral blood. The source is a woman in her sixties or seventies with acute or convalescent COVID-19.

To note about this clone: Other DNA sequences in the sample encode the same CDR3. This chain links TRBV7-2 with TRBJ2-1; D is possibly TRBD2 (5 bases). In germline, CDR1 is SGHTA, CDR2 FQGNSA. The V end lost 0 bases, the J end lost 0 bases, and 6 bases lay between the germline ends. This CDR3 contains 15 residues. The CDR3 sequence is CASSLAGSSYNEQFF. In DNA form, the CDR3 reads TGTGCCAGCAGCTTAGCAGGGAGCTCCTACAATGAGCAGTTCTTC.

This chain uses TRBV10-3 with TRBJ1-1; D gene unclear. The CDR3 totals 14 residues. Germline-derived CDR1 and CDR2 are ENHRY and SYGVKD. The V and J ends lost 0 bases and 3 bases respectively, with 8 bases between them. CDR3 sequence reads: CAISESAEDTEAFF. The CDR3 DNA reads TGTGCCATCAGTGAGTCCGCGGAGGACACTGAAGCTTTCTTT.

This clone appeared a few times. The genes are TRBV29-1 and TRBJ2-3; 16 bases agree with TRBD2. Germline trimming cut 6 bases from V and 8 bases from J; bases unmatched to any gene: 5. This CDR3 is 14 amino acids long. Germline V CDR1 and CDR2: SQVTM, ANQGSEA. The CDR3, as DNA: TGCAGCGTCGGGACTAGCGGGGGGGCACGTACGCAGTATTTT. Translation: CSVGTSGGARTQYF.

CDR3 coding DNA: TGTGCCAGCAGCTTGGGGCAGGGAGCTTTCTTT. This codes for CASSLGQGAFF. This chain links TRBV5-6 with TRBJ1-1; D perhaps matches TRBD1 (5 bases). V was trimmed by 0 bases and J by 10 bases, leaving 7 bases between them. The CDR3 runs 11 residues. CDR1 is SGHDT and CDR2 is YYEEEE in the germline V gene.